This section outlines one T cell receptor (beta chain) sequence together with its context. Looked up from germline, CDR1 is KGHSH and CDR2 is LQKENI. V lost 4 bases to trimming and J lost 10 bases, with 13 bases between them. CDR3 length: 13 residues. The record originates from a study of T cell changes during pregnancy in multiple sclerosis. This table comes from immunoSEQ multiplex PCR, and its TCRdb copy is limited to in-frame clones, with some not included. The data show roughly 93,000 clones, roughly 92% seen once. The V and J genes are TRBV18 and TRBJ1-4; the D gene is possibly TRBD1 (5 bases). The sample in question was peripheral blood, obtained after pregnancy. This sequence was found in a female donor with multiple sclerosis, enrolled in a pregnancy study. CDR3 nucleotides: TGTGCCAGCTCACGGGGCAGTGCGAGAAAACTGTTTTTT. It codes for CASSRGSARKLFF.